Listed below are T cell receptor beta chains from one sample, sequenced in a study of T cell repertoires in cytomegalovirus infection. These receptors have no identified antigens. In TCRdb, the reads were re-called with MiXCR into one record per CDR3 protein. The sample contains 200,000 to 250,000 distinct CDR3 sequences, less than 50% of which appear only once. The sample here was CD8+ T cells from cultured PBMCs, taken from culture after CMV antigen stimulation. The receptors were gathered from a human donor in good health (CMV status not recorded). Some clones in this sample may be carry-over from other donors' samples. CDR3s include the opening cysteine and the closing phenylalanine or tryptophan. Fields, in order: clone size, J gene, D gene, V gene, CDR3 DNA, CDR3 protein. D genes are given only for firm matches. Clone size is not always given. Where it is, it says once, few, many or a class for expanded clones.

once,TRBJ1-4,NA,TRBV4-2,TGTGCCAGCAGCCAAGCGCCTAGGAAAGGAAATGAAAAACTGTTTTTT,CASSQAPRKGNEKLFF
once,TRBJ2-7,NA,TRBV9,TGTGCCAGCAGCGTAGGCACGGCTCTGGGCTACGAGCAGTACTTC,CASSVGTALGYEQYF
few,TRBJ2-1,TRBD2,TRBV27,TGTGCCAGCAGTACCTTTAGCGGGGACCCCTACAATGAGCAGTTCTTC,CASSTFSGDPYNEQFF
many,TRBJ1-3,TRBD1,TRBV18,TGTGCCAGCTCACCACAGGAGGGGGCGAGCTCTGGAAACACCATATATTTT,CASSPQEGASSGNTIYF
NA,TRBJ1-1,TRBD1,TRBV6-1,TGTGGCATAACGGACAGGGGTTATTTCGCTGAAGCTTTCTTT,CGITDRGYFAEAFF
NA,TRBJ1-1,NA,TRBV5-5,TGTGCCAGCAGTCCTCTCACCGGGACGGTGAACACTGAAGCTTTCTTT,CASSPLTGTVNTEAFF
NA,TRBJ2-4,NA,TRBV6-1,TGTGCCAGCAGTAGACAGTACAATTCGGACATTCAGTACTTC,CASSRQYNSDIQYF
NA,TRBJ2-1,TRBD2,TRBV19,TGTGCCAGTAGTATCGGGGGGGGCGGCGGGTACAATGAGCAGTTCTTC,CASSIGGGGGYNEQFF
once,TRBJ2-7,NA,TRBV7-9,TGTGCCAGCAGCTCCGCGGGGTACGAGCAGTACTTC,CASSSAGYEQYF
NA,TRBJ1-5,NA,TRBV6-1,TGTGCCAGCACCCTGGGAGATCAGCCCCAGCATTTT,CASTLGDQPQHF
many,TRBJ2-3,TRBD2,TRBV12-3/TRBV12-4,TGTGCCAGCAGCCTTAGCGGGGGGGCTTATAGCACAGATACGCAGTATTTT,CASSLSGGAYSTDTQYF
NA,TRBJ2-2,NA,TRBV7-9,TGTGCCAGCAGCTTATTACGGGACACCGGGGAGCTGTTTTTT,CASSLLRDTGELFF
NA,TRBJ2-5,NA,TRBV6-1,TGTGCCAGCAGTGACTGGGGAGGTGGCCAAGAGACCCAGTACTTC,CASSDWGGGQETQYF
few,TRBJ1-2,NA,TRBV4-1,TGCGCCAGCAGCCAAGGGGTAAGGAGTAACTATGGCTACACCTTC,CASSQGVRSNYGYTF
once,TRBJ2-2,NA,TRBV14,TGTGCCAGCAGCCAAGCATTCTCGTGGAGGACCGGGGAGCTGTTTTTT,CASSQAFSWRTGELFF
NA,TRBJ2-3,TRBD2,TRBV20-1,TGCAGTGCTACAGAGGATCTAGCGGGAGCCCCTGATACGCAGTATTTT,CSATEDLAGAPDTQYF
NA,TRBJ2-2,TRBD2,TRBV6-2/TRBV6-3,TGTGCCAGCAGTTCGACTAGCGGGAGATCCGGGGAGCTGTTTTTT,CASSSTSGRSGELFF
few,TRBJ2-3,TRBD2,TRBV19,TGTGCCAGTAGTCGTTTGACTAGCGGATTCACAGATACGCAGTATTTT,CASSRLTSGFTDTQYF
few,TRBJ2-1,NA,TRBV7-9,TGTGCCAGCAGCTTACTTGACAAACCCCGGAATGAGCAGTTCTTC,CASSLLDKPRNEQFF
NA,TRBJ1-1,NA,TRBV7-9,TGTGCCAGCAGCCCCCCACGGTCTGAGAACACTGAAGCTTTCTTT,CASSPPRSENTEAFF
NA,TRBJ2-3,NA,TRBV11-2,TGTGCCAGCAGCTTAACGAGGGGTATCACAGATACGCAGTATTTT,CASSLTRGITDTQYF
few,TRBJ2-3,TRBD2,TRBV27,TGTGCCAGCAACTCGGGACTAGCGGCCACAGATACGCAGTATTTT,CASNSGLAATDTQYF
many,TRBJ2-2,TRBD1,TRBV7-8,TGTGCCAGCAGCTCCGGGACAGGGGGCTTGTCCGGGGAGCTGTTTTTT,CASSSGTGGLSGELFF
NA,TRBJ1-2,TRBD1,TRBV5-1,TGCGCCAGCAGAGGAGACAGGGCGGGTGATGGCTACACCTTC,CASRGDRAGDGYTF
few,TRBJ2-1,NA,TRBV7-8,TGTGCCAGCAGCTTAGGGGTGGGGGGTAATGAGCAGTTCTTC,CASSLGVGGNEQFF
few,TRBJ2-5,NA,TRBV7-6,TGTGCCAGCAGCCCACGGCAGGTCCAAGAGACCCAGTACTTC,CASSPRQVQETQYF
few,TRBJ1-1,NA,TRBV7-4,TGTGCCAGCAGCCAAGTCCGGGAAGCTTTCTTT,CASSQVREAFF
NA,TRBJ2-2,TRBD1,TRBV11-3,TGTGCCAGCAGCTTAAGTCCCGACAGGGACCTTAACACCGGGGAGCTGTTTTTT,CASSLSPDRDLNTGELFF
few,TRBJ2-3,NA,TRBV27,TGTGCCAGCAGTGGGGTCGACCGGACGGCAGATACGCAGTATTTT,CASSGVDRTADTQYF
NA,TRBJ1-2,NA,TRBV27,TGTGCCAGCAGCCGAACGATCCTGGCGCACGGAAAGCAGGGTGGCTACACCTTC,CASSRTILAHGKQGGYTF
many,TRBJ1-1,TRBD1,TRBV4-1,TGCGCCAGCAGCCAAGTTTACGACAGGGCGACTGAAGCTTTCTTT,CASSQVYDRATEAFF
NA,TRBJ2-1,NA,TRBV7-9,TGTGCCAGCAGCATACCCGCAGACGGGGAATCCTACAATGAGCAGTTCTTC,CASSIPADGESYNEQFF
NA,TRBJ1-1,TRBD1,TRBV19,TGTGCCAGTAGTTTAGACAGGGAGGGGAACACTGAAGCTTTCTTT,CASSLDREGNTEAFF
few,TRBJ2-7,NA,TRBV7-9,TGTGCCAGCAGCGCCCCAGGGGCCCTTTACGAGCAGTACTTC,CASSAPGALYEQYF
few,TRBJ2-1,TRBD2,TRBV11-3,TGTGCCAGCAGCCTCGGACTAGTGTCGGATGAGCAGTTCTTC,CASSLGLVSDEQFF
few,TRBJ2-2,NA,TRBV7-6,TGTGCCAGCAGCTTAGAGGGAAGGACCGGGGAGCTGTTTTTT,CASSLEGRTGELFF
NA,TRBJ2-3,NA,TRBV7-4,TGTGCCAGCAGCCCCCGGGTTGGGCACGGCCGCACAGATACGCAGTATTTT,CASSPRVGHGRTDTQYF
NA,TRBJ2-1,NA,TRBV11-2,TGTGCCAGCAGCTTAGGGCCATCTAATGAGCAGTTCTTC,CASSLGPSNEQFF
NA,TRBJ1-2,NA,TRBV27,TGTGCCAGCGGACTACTGACAGATGACTATGGCTACACCTTC,CASGLLTDDYGYTF
NA,TRBJ2-2,NA,TRBV6-4,TGTGCCAGCAGTGACGGTGGGGATGACACCGGGGAGCTGTTTTTT,CASSDGGDDTGELFF
NA,TRBJ2-1,NA,TRBV7-6,TGTGCCAGCAGCTTAGCAAGGGCCAGGGGCTACAATGAGCAGTTCTTC,CASSLARARGYNEQFF
NA,TRBJ1-1,NA,TRBV10-3,TGTGCCACCACAGATCTTAATAAGAACACTGAAGCTTTCTTT,CATTDLNKNTEAFF
NA,TRBJ2-3,TRBD2,TRBV6-6,TGTGCCAGCAGTTACCCCCCTAGCGGGAGGGTCCCAGATACGCAGTATTTT,CASSYPPSGRVPDTQYF
NA,TRBJ2-3,NA,TRBV9,TGTGCCAGCAGCGTAGTGGACGCCACAGATACGCAGTATTTT,CASSVVDATDTQYF
NA,TRBJ1-1,NA,TRBV12-3/TRBV12-4,TGTGCCAGCAGTCTGGAGGCAGGAGCTTTCTTT,CASSLEAGAFF
NA,TRBJ2-1,NA,TRBV28,TGTGCCAGCAGTTTATTGACTAGTGGAACCTACAATGAGCAGTTCTTC,CASSLLTSGTYNEQFF
NA,TRBJ2-7,TRBD2,TRBV20-1,TGCAGTGCCAGCCCACTAGCGGGGGGAACTTACGAGCAGTACTTC,CSASPLAGGTYEQYF
NA,TRBJ2-1,NA,TRBV12-5,TGTGCTAGTGGTTTGGAGGTCTTGGTCACAAGTAGGAACAATGAGCAGTTCTTC,CASGLEVLVTSRNNEQFF
few,TRBJ1-2,NA,TRBV28,TGTGCCAGCAGACCGATAATACGACCGAACTATGGCTACACCTTC,CASRPIIRPNYGYTF
few,TRBJ2-5,TRBD2,TRBV28,TGTGCCAGCAGTTTTCCGACTAGCGGGATACAAGAGACCCAGTACTTC,CASSFPTSGIQETQYF
few,TRBJ2-1,NA,TRBV14,TGTGCCAGCAGCCCCCAGTCCTACAATGAGCAGTTCTTC,CASSPQSYNEQFF
many,TRBJ1-2,NA,TRBV7-2,TGTGCCAGCAGCTTAGGGACGGTACATAGGGACTATGGCTACACCTTC,CASSLGTVHRDYGYTF
few,TRBJ2-2,NA,TRBV7-8,TGTGCCAGCAGCATCCTCAACACCGGGGAGCTGTTTTTT,CASSILNTGELFF
NA,TRBJ2-1,TRBD1,TRBV19,TGTGCCAGTAGTCAGGGGGCTATCGAGCAGTTCTTC,CASSQGAIEQFF
few,TRBJ2-7,TRBD1,TRBV4-2,TGTGCCAGCAGCCAAATGACAGGGGTATCCTACGAGCAGTACTTC,CASSQMTGVSYEQYF
NA,TRBJ2-7,NA,TRBV11-2,TGTGCCAGCAGCTTACCGGGACGGAGCTACGAGCAGTACTTC,CASSLPGRSYEQYF
once,TRBJ1-1,TRBD1,TRBV12-3/TRBV12-4,TGTGCCAGCAAACTTAGCGCGGGACAGTTGAACACTGAAGCTTTCTTT,CASKLSAGQLNTEAFF
few,TRBJ2-7,NA,TRBV11-2,TGTGCCAGCAACTGGGTAGAGAAGTACGAGCAGTACTTC,CASNWVEKYEQYF
few,TRBJ2-3,TRBD2,TRBV6-5,TGTGCCAGCAGTTACCGGACTAGCGGCACAGATACGCAGTATTTT,CASSYRTSGTDTQYF